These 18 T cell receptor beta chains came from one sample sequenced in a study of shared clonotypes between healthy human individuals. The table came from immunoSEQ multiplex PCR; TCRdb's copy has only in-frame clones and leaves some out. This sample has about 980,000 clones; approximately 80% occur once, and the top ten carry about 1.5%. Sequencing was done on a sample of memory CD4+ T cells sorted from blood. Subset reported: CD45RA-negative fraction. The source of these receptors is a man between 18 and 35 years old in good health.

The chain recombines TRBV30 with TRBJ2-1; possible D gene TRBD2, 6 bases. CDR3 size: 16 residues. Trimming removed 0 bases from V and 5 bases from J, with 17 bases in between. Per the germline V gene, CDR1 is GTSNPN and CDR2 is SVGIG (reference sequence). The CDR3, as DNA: TGTGCCTGGAGTGTACTGGGCGGGAAATCGGACAATGAGCAGTTCTTC. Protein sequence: CAWSVLGGKSDNEQFF.

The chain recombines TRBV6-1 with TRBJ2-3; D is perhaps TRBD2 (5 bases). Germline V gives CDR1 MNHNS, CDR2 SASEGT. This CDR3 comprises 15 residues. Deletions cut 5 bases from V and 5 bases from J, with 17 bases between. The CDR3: CASSLASSPRDTQYF. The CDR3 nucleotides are TGTGCCAGCAGTCTCGCTAGCTCCCCTCGAGATACGCAGTATTTT.

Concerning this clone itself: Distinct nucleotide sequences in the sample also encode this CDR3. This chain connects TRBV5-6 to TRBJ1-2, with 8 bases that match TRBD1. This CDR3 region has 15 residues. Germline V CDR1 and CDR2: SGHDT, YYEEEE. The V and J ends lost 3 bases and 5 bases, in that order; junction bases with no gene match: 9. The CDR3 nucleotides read TGTGCCAGCAGCTCACGGACAGGGTTGCGGTATGGCTACACCTTC. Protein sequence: CASSSRTGLRYGYTF.

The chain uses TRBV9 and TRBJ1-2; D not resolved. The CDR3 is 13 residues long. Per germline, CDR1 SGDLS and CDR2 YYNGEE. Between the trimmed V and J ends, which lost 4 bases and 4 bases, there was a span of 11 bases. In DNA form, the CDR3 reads TGTGCCAGCAGCCCCAATACCGGCTATGGCTACACCTTC. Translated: CASSPNTGYGYTF.

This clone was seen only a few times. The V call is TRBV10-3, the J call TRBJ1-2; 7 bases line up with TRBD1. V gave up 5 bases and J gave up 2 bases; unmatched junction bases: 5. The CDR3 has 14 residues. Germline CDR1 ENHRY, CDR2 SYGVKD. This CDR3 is CAISRDSLNYGYTF. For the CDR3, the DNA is TGTGCCATCAGTAGGGACAGTTTAAACTATGGCTACACCTTC.

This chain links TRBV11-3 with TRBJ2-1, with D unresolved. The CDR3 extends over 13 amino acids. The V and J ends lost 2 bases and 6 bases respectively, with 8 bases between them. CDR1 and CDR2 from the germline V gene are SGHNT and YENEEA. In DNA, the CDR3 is TGTGCCAGCAGCTTACGGAACCTCAATGAGCAGTTCTTC. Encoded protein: CASSLRNLNEQFF.

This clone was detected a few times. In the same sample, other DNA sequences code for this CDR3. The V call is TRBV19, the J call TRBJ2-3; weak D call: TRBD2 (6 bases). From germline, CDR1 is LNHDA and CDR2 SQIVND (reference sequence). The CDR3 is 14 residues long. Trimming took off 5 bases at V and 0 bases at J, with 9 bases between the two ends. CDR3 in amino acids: CASSGGISTDTQYF. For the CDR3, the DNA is TGTGCCAGTAGTGGCGGGATTAGCACAGATACGCAGTATTTT.

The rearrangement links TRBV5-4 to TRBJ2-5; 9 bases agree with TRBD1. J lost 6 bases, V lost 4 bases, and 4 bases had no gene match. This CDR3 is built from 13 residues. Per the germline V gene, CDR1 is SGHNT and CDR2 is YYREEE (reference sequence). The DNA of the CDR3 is TGTGCCAGCAGCCAGGACAGGGGACAGACCCAGTACTTC. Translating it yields CASSQDRGQTQYF.

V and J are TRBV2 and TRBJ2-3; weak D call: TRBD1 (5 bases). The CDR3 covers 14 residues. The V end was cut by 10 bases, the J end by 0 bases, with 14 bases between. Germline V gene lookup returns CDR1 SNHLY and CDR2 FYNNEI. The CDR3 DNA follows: TGTGCCACACAGACAGATTCTAGCACAGATACGCAGTATTTT. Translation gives CATQTDSSTDTQYF.

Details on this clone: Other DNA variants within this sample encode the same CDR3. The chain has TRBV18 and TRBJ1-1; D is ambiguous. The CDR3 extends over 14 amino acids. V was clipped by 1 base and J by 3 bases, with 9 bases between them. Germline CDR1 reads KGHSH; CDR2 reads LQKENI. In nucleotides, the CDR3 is TGTGCCAGCTCACCACGACCCGGGGACACTGAAGCTTTCTTT. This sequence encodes CASSPRPGDTEAFF.

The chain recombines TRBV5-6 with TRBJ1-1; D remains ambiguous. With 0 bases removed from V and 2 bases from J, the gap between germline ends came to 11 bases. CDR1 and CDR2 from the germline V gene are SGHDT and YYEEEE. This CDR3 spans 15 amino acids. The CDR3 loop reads CASSLALTPNTEAFF. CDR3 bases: TGTGCCAGCAGCTTGGCCTTGACACCTAACACTGAAGCTTTCTTT. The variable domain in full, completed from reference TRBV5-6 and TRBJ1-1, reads DAGVTQSPTHLIKTRGQQVTLRCSPKSGHDTVSWYQQALGQGPQFIFQYYEEEERQRGNFPDRFSGHQFPNYSSELNVNALLLGDSALYLCASSLALTPNTEAFFGQGTRLTVV.

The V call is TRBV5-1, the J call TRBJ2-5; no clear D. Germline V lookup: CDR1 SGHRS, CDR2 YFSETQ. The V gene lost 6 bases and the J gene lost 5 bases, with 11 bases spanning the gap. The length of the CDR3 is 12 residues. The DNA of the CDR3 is TGCGCCAGCAAAGACTCGGTCGAGACCCAGTACTTC. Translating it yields CASKDSVETQYF. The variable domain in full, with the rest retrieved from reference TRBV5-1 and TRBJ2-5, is KAGVTQTPRYLIKTRGQQVTLSCSPISGHRSVSWYQQTPGQGLQFLFEYFSETQRNKGNFPGRFSGRQFSNSRSEMNVSTLELGDSALYLCASKDSVETQYFGPGTRLLVL.

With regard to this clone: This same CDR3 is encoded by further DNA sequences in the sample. As DNA, the CDR3 is TGTGCCAGCAAAATCACAGATACGCAGTATTTT. Translating it yields CASKITDTQYF. The chain uses TRBV6-6 and TRBJ2-3; no definite D call. The CDR3 extends over 11 amino acids. V lost 7 bases to trimming and J lost 2 bases, with 4 bases between them. Germline V gene lookup returns CDR1 MNHNY and CDR2 SVGAGI (reference sequence).

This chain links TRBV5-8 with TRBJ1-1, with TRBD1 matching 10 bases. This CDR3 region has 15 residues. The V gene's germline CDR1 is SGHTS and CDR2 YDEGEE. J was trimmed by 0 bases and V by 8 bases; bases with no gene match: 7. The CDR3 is CASDRGRLMNTEAFF. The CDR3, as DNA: TGTGCCAGTGACAGGGGGCGGTTGATGAACACTGAAGCTTTCTTT.

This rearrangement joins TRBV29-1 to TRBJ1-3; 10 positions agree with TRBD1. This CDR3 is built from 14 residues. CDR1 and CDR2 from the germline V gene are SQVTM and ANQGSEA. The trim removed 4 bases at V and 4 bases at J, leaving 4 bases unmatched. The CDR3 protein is CSVGDRGPGNTIYF. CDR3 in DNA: TGCAGCGTTGGAGACAGGGGGCCCGGAAACACCATATATTTT.

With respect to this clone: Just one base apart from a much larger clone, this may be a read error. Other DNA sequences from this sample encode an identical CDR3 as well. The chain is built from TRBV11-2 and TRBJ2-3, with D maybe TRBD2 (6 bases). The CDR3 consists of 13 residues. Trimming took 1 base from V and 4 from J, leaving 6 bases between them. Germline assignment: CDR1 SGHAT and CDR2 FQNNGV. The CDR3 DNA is TGTGCCAGCAGCTTAGCGGGGGCAGATACGCAGTATTTT. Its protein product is CASSLAGADTQYF.

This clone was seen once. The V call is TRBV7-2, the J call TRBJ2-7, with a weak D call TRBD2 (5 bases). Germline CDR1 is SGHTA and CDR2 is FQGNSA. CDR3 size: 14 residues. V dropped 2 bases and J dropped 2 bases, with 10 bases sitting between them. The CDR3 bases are TGTGCCAGCAGCTTATCCCCGCGGGCCTACGAGCAGTACTTC. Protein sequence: CASSLSPRAYEQYF.

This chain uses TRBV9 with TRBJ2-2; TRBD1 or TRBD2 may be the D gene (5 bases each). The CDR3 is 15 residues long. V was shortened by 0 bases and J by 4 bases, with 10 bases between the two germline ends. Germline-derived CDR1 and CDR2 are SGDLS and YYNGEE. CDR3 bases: TGTGCCAGCAGCGTAGGGGACGTGGGCACCGGGGAGCTGTTTTTT. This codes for CASSVGDVGTGELFF.